This note documents a single T cell receptor beta chain sequence. This entry belongs to a study of cytomegalovirus exposure and HLA in healthy donors. Clones were sequenced by immunoSEQ multiplex PCR, and TCRdb holds only the in-frame ones, with some missing. The sample lists 57,000 or so clones; approximately 96% were seen once. Germline V gene lookup returns CDR1 MDHEN and CDR2 SYDVKM. The J segment lost 1 base and the V segment lost 10 bases, leaving 9 bases of the junction unmatched. The CDR3 sequence is 14 residues long. This TCR came from a man aged 18-30 years in good health and CMV-seronegative. Material for sequencing was PBMCs. This sequence joins TRBV28 and TRBJ1-1; TRBD1 aligns across 7 bases. CDR3 amino acids: CAIKDRIGNTEAFF. CDR3 coding DNA: TGTGCCATAAAGGACAGGATCGGGAACACTGAAGCTTTCTTT.